This T cell receptor beta chain was captured in a study of control samples from healthy donors and cancer patients. The CDR3 has 12 amino acids. Germline V CDR1 and CDR2: LGHNA, YNFKEQ. Remarks on this clone: One end of the junction fails to match germline, which may point to a read error.

Here immunoSEQ multiplex PCR was the method, and the copy in TCRdb shows in-frame clones only, minus some. The data contain roughly 29,000 clones, 70% to 90% of them singletons. V and J are TRBV4-2 and TRBJ2-4; no firm D call. The sample taken for sequencing was formalin-fixed, paraffin-embedded tissue. This sequence was found in a female donor with melanoma. The CDR3 loop reads CASSQERQVLHF. DNA of the CDR3: TGTGCCAGCAGCCAAGAGCGGCAGGTTCTGCACTTC.